This is a list of T cell receptor beta chains from one sample in a study of CD4 T cells in relation to SARS-CoV-2 and coronaviruses. Here immunoSEQ multiplex PCR was the method, and the copy in TCRdb shows in-frame clones only, minus some. The sample records some 29,000 clones, approximately 76% being singletons. These receptors lack a known antigen. The sample taken for sequencing was CD4+ T cells from PBMCs, cultured in vitro. Receptors originate from a human donor in good health. CDR3s include the opening cysteine and the closing phenylalanine or tryptophan. The D gene is left open where the match is weak. Not every row has a clone size; where given, it reads once, few, many or a size class.

CDR3 protein	CDR3 DNA	D gene	J gene	clone size	V gene
CASSEGLIAGLYNEQFF	TGTGCCAGCAGTGAGGGCCTTATAGCGGGACTCTACAATGAGCAGTTCTTC	TRBD2	TRBJ2-1	-	TRBV6-1
CASSFDRYGYTF	TGTGCCAGCAGCTTCGACCGGTATGGCTACACCTTC	-	TRBJ1-2	few	TRBV5-4
CASSPTGRPKNIQYF	TGTGCCAGCAGTCCAACAGGGCGTCCCAAAAACATTCAGTACTTC	-	TRBJ2-4	few	TRBV6-5
CASSQDEGRETQYF	TGCGCCAGCAGCCAAGACGAGGGACGGGAGACCCAGTACTTC	-	TRBJ2-5	-	TRBV4-1
CASSYGETQYF	TGTGCCAGCAGTTACGGTGAGACCCAGTACTTC	-	TRBJ2-5	-	TRBV12-3/TRBV12-4
CASSRLPGEQYF	TGTGCCAGCAGTCGTTTACCGGGCGAGCAGTACTTC	-	TRBJ2-7	few	TRBV12-3/TRBV12-4
CASRSDTTTNEKLFF	TGTGCCAGCAGATCTGACACAACAACTAATGAAAAACTGTTTTTT	-	TRBJ1-4	-	TRBV2
CASSQDDRASYEQYF	TGCGCCAGCAGCCAAGATGACAGGGCTTCCTACGAGCAGTACTTC	TRBD1	TRBJ2-7	-	TRBV4-1
CASSLVGGTGETQYF	TGTGCCAGCAGCTTAGTGGGGGGGACGGGGGAGACCCAGTACTTC	TRBD2	TRBJ2-5	-	TRBV11-2
CSVIRGGEETQYF	TGCAGCGTTATCAGGGGGGGGGAAGAGACCCAGTACTTC	-	TRBJ2-5	-	TRBV29-1
CAIKGGRGVTEAFF	TGTGCCATCAAAGGAGGTAGGGGAGTCACTGAAGCTTTCTTT	-	TRBJ1-1	few	TRBV10-3
CASTRTARTDTQYF	TGTGCCAGTACACGGACAGCCCGCACAGATACGCAGTATTTT	-	TRBJ2-3	-	TRBV19
CASSSDRSGGRDEQFF	TGTGCCAGCAGCTCAGACCGTAGCGGGGGGCGGGATGAGCAGTTCTTC	TRBD2	TRBJ2-1	-	TRBV7-9
CASSPEGVGTTEAFF	TGTGCCAGCAGCCCTGAGGGGGTTGGAACCACTGAAGCTTTCTTT	-	TRBJ1-1	-	TRBV6-6
CASSPRSRGTAAYEQYF	TGCGCCAGCAGTCCTCGATCGAGGGGGACAGCGGCTTACGAGCAGTACTTC	TRBD1	TRBJ2-7	-	TRBV23-1
CASSLALPGGDTQYF	TGTGCCAGCAGCTTAGCGCTCCCAGGGGGGGATACGCAGTATTTT	-	TRBJ2-3	-	TRBV7-2
CASPQGLNTGELFF	TGTGCCAGCCCCCAGGGACTGAACACCGGGGAGCTGTTTTTT	-	TRBJ2-2	-	TRBV21-1
CASSGQGETQYF	TGCGCCAGCAGCGGACAGGGGGAGACCCAGTACTTC	TRBD1	TRBJ2-5	-	TRBV5-1
CASSPQRVNTEAFF	TGTGCCAGCAGCCCCCAAAGGGTGAACACTGAAGCTTTCTTT	-	TRBJ1-1	few	TRBV9
CASSFLQGNTGELFF	TGTGCCAGCAGCTTCCTCCAGGGAAACACCGGGGAGCTGTTTTTT	-	TRBJ2-2	-	TRBV11-2
CASSWGTGAQPQHF	TGTGCCAGTAGTTGGGGCACGGGAGCCCAGCCCCAGCATTTT	-	TRBJ1-5	few	TRBV19
CASSQPGQRRYEQYF	TGTGCCAGCAGTCAACCGGGACAGAGGCGGTACGAGCAGTACTTC	TRBD1	TRBJ2-7	-	TRBV6-2/TRBV6-3
CASSLEGEVGAIYGYTF	TGTGCCAGCAGCTTGGAGGGAGAGGTGGGGGCGATCTATGGCTACACCTTC	-	TRBJ1-2	-	TRBV5-4
CASSQAPNTNTGELFF	TGTGCCAGCAGCCAGGCCCCTAATACGAACACCGGGGAGCTGTTTTTT	-	TRBJ2-2	-	TRBV4-2
CASSLGPRSSGGRTDTQYF	TGTGCCAGCAGCTTAGGCCCTCGCTCTAGCGGGGGGAGGACAGATACGCAGTATTTT	TRBD2	TRBJ2-3	-	TRBV7-2
CASSTWGTEAFF	TGTGCCAGTAGTACCTGGGGAACTGAAGCTTTCTTT	-	TRBJ1-1	-	TRBV19
CASSSGTSGRVNEQFF	TGTGCTAGCAGCTCCGGGACTAGCGGGAGGGTCAATGAGCAGTTCTTC	TRBD2	TRBJ2-1	-	TRBV7-7